This entry lists 11 T cell receptor beta chains sequenced from one sample in a study of cytomegalovirus exposure and HLA in healthy donors. The data were produced by immunoSEQ multiplex PCR, yet TCRdb's version contains in-frame clones alone and is incomplete. This repertoire shows fewer than 250,000 clones, approximately 80% found once; its top ten account for about 14%. Sample: PBMCs. These receptor sequences come from a woman in her thirties in good health and CMV-seropositive.

This clone has more than one count but fewer than ten. V usage is TRBV2 and J usage is TRBJ2-2; TRBD1 or TRBD2 may be the D gene (5 bases each). V lost 8 bases to trimming and J lost 4 bases, with 14 bases between them. The CDR3 length is 14 residues. Germline V gives CDR1 SNHLY, CDR2 FYNNEI. Here the CDR3 reads CASGGKATTGELFF. CDR3 nucleotides: TGTGCCAGCGGGGGTAAAGCTACCACCGGGGAGCTGTTTTTT.

V usage is TRBV27 and J usage is TRBJ2-7; 8 nucleotides align to TRBD2. Per germline, CDR1 MNHEY and CDR2 SMNVEV (reference sequence). The J segment lost 0 bases and the V segment lost 5 bases, leaving 9 bases of the junction unmatched. This CDR3 has 16 amino acids. CDR3 DNA sequence: TGTGCCAGCAGTCCATCGGGGGGGGACTTCTCCTACGAGCAGTACTTC. Translated, it gives CASSPSGGDFSYEQYF.

The CDR3 region has the DNA TGTGCCAGCAGTGATATTTCGAAAACAGTATACGAGCAGTACTTC. Encoded protein: CASSDISKTVYEQYF. This sequence joins TRBV25-1 and TRBJ2-7; D is unclear. The length of the CDR3 is 15 residues. The V and J ends lost 3 bases and 4 bases respectively, with 16 bases between them. The germline gives CDR1 MGHDK, CDR2 SYGVNS.

The chain combines TRBV29-1 with TRBJ2-2; unclear D gene. The germline gives CDR1 SQVTM, CDR2 ANQGSEA. Trimming stripped 3 bases from V and 5 bases from J, with 4 bases between. The CDR3 is made up of 11 amino acids. The CDR3: CSVDLTGELFF. DNA for the CDR3: TGCAGCGTTGATCTAACCGGGGAGCTGTTTTTT.

This clone was picked up one time. The chain combines TRBV4-3 with TRBJ2-7; D tentatively reads TRBD1 or TRBD2 (5 bases each). The CDR3 runs 14 residues. Germline-derived CDR1 and CDR2 are LGHNA and YSLEER. The V end lost 4 bases, the J end lost 3 bases, and 13 bases lay between the germline ends. The CDR3, as DNA: TGCGCCAGCAGCCTGGACTCTGACAGCTACGAGCAGTACTTC. Translating gives CASSLDSDSYEQYF.

The rearrangement joins TRBV28 to TRBJ2-6, with 10 positions matching TRBD1. Looked up from germline, CDR1 is MDHEN and CDR2 is SYDVKM. V trimming: 5 bases; J trimming: 4 bases; junction bases outside the gene matches: 8. CDR3 length: 17 residues. The CDR3 bases are TGTGCCAGCAGTGCCGGGACAGGGGAAATCGGGGCCAACGTCCTGACTTTC. It codes for CASSAGTGEIGANVLTF.

This clone was counted only a few times. Other DNA sequences of this sample code for an identical CDR3. This chain's CDR3 is CAWSETGELFF. In DNA, the CDR3 is TGTGCCTGGAGTGAGACCGGGGAGCTGTTTTTT. The chain recombines TRBV30 with TRBJ2-2; D unresolved. The CDR3 contains 11 residues. V was trimmed by 1 base and J by 5 bases, leaving 2 bases between them. CDR1 and CDR2 (germline): GTSNPN, SVGIG (reference sequence).

This sequence joins TRBV6-5 and TRBJ2-7; 13 positions match TRBD2. Per the germline V gene, CDR1 is MNHEY and CDR2 is SVGAGI. V shed 6 bases, J shed 2 bases, and the junction held 4 bases outside the gene matches. The CDR3 runs to 15 residues. CDR3 DNA sequence: TGTGCCAGCAGACAGGGGACTAGCGGGACCTACGAGCAGTACTTC. Protein product: CASRQGTSGTYEQYF.

This chain connects TRBV4-3 to TRBJ2-1; 11 bases align to TRBD2. Unmatched junction bases numbered 12, after V lost 1 base and J lost 1 base. Germline V gene lookup returns CDR1 LGHNA and CDR2 YSLEER. The CDR3 runs 20 residues. CDR3 in amino acids: CASSQAVRLAGMLSYNEQFF. CDR3 coding DNA: TGCGCCAGCAGCCAAGCCGTGAGACTAGCGGGAATGCTATCCTACAATGAGCAGTTCTTC.

The sample holds many counts of this clone. The rearrangement links TRBV6-4 to TRBJ2-2; D is perhaps TRBD1 or TRBD2 (5 bases each). The CDR3 is 13 amino acids. V lost 4 bases and J 4 bases, leaving 7 bases between the germline ends. Germline assignment: CDR1 MRHNA and CDR2 SNTAGT. The CDR3 here is CASSAGTTGELFF. DNA of the CDR3: TGTGCCAGCAGTGCCGGGACCACCGGGGAGCTGTTTTTT.

The chain uses TRBV6-5 and TRBJ1-1; D is unclear. Germline V CDR1 and CDR2: MNHEY, SVGAGI. V was pared by 6 bases and J by 4 bases, with 9 bases between. The CDR3 sequence is 12 residues long. CDR3 amino acids: CASSKGGTEAFF. CDR3 nucleotides: TGTGCCAGCAGCAAGGGAGGCACTGAAGCTTTCTTT.